The rows below give T cell receptor beta chains drawn from one sample of a study of vaccination and CD4 T cells after COVID-19. One entry per CDR3 protein results from TCRdb running MiXCR on the PCR reads. Here the sample spans tens of thousands of distinct CDR3 sequences, less than 65% being singletons. The antigens for these receptors are not known. The sequenced material came from CD4+ T cells from blood, cultured in vitro. All receptors come from a human donor who had recovered from COVID-19. The CDR3 runs from the conserved cysteine through the conserved F or W. D genes are given only for firm matches. The listing skips clone size in some rows; elsewhere it reads once, few, many or a size class.

D | J | V | size | DNA | CDR3
TRBD1 | TRBJ1-6 | TRBV28 | . | TGTGCCAGCAGTCTTCCGGGACAGGTGGATTCACCCCTCCACTTT | CASSLPGQVDSPLHF
. | TRBJ2-4 | TRBV27 | . | TGTGCCAGCAGTCCCCCATCTCTTATTAGGAGGTACTTC | CASSPPSLIRRYF
. | TRBJ2-2 | TRBV6-5 | once | TGTGCCAGCAGTTATAACCCAGGAGTCACCGGGGAGCTGTTTTTT | CASSYNPGVTGELFF
. | TRBJ1-1 | TRBV15 | . | TGTGCCACCAGCAGAGATAACCCTCTTCGGGAGGGGGACACTGAAGCTTTCTTT | CATSRDNPLREGDTEAFF
TRBD2 | TRBJ2-5 | TRBV20-1 | . | TGCAGTGCGCGGCCTAGCGGGAGAGAGGAAGGGACCCAGTACTTC | CSARPSGREEGTQYF
. | TRBJ2-1 | TRBV18 | . | TGTGCCAGCTCCATGATCCTAGCGAGGTCCTACAATGAGCAGTTCTTC | CASSMILARSYNEQFF
TRBD2 | TRBJ2-7 | TRBV28 | once | TGTGCCAGCAGTTCCATCCGAATTGGGACTAGCGGGACCCTATACGAGCAGTACTTC | CASSSIRIGTSGTLYEQYF
. | TRBJ1-6 | TRBV25-1 | . | TGTGCCAGCTTGCGGGGGTTCTCTTCACCCCTCCACTTT | CASLRGFSSPLHF
. | TRBJ1-4 | TRBV20-1 | . | TGCAGTGCTAGGGTTCCGGGACGGGATAATGAAAAACTGTTTTTT | CSARVPGRDNEKLFF
TRBD1 | TRBJ1-5 | TRBV28 | . | TGTGCCAGCAGTTCCATCGACAGGGACGACCAGCCCCAGCATTTT | CASSSIDRDDQPQHF
. | TRBJ2-7 | TRBV27 | . | TGTGCCAGCAGTGACATGGGAACAGGCTCCTACGAGCAGTACTTC | CASSDMGTGSYEQYF
. | TRBJ1-5 | TRBV6-1 | once | TGTGCCAGCAGCGCTCGGGGGAACCCTCAGCCCCAGCATTTT | CASSARGNPQPQHF
TRBD2 | TRBJ2-3 | TRBV19 | . | TGTGCCAGTAACGTCCTAGCGGGAAGACCCGCAGATACGCAGTATTTT | CASNVLAGRPADTQYF
. | TRBJ1-1 | TRBV28 | . | TGTGCCAGCAGTTTACGCCTAACCGGTAGGAACACTGAAGCTTTCTTT | CASSLRLTGRNTEAFF
. | TRBJ2-3 | TRBV6-1 | once | TGTGCCAGCAGGCACTCCACAGATACGCAGTATTTT | CASRHSTDTQYF
. | TRBJ1-5 | TRBV6-2/TRBV6-3 | few | TGTGCCAGCAGTTACGGGGCGCGGTCGGGCAATCAGCCCCAGCATTTT | CASSYGARSGNQPQHF
TRBD1 | TRBJ1-5 | TRBV15 | . | TGTGCCACCAGGGAACGTCGACAGGGCGGCAATCAGCCCCAGCATTTT | CATRERRQGGNQPQHF
. | TRBJ1-2 | TRBV19 | . | TGTGCCAGTAGTGTCGCCCCGACCGTCTCTGGCTACACCTTC | CASSVAPTVSGYTF
. | TRBJ1-2 | TRBV2 | few | TGTGCCAGCAGTGAAGACCAGGGAAACTATGGCTACACCTTC | CASSEDQGNYGYTF
TRBD2 | TRBJ2-5 | TRBV10-3 | . | TGTGCCATCAGTCCCGGGACTAGCGTATTAGAGACCCAGTACTTC | CAISPGTSVLETQYF
. | TRBJ1-5 | TRBV27 | . | TGTGCCAGCAGTCCCCCCGGGAGTAGGTATCTTTGGCCCCAGCATTTT | CASSPPGSRYLWPQHF
. | TRBJ2-5 | TRBV4-1 | . | TGCGCCAGCAGCCCCGGTGGACTGAGCCAAGAGACCCAGTACTTC | CASSPGGLSQETQYF
. | TRBJ1-2 | TRBV7-2 | . | TGTGCCAGCAGCTTAGTAGGGAGACAGTCCTATGGCTACACCTTC | CASSLVGRQSYGYTF
. | TRBJ1-4 | TRBV6-1 | . | TGTGCCAGCACCCCAGGGAGGGTCTCAACTAATGAAAAACTGTTTTTT | CASTPGRVSTNEKLFF
. | TRBJ1-1 | TRBV6-2/TRBV6-3 | . | TGTGCCAGCAGTGAGGGCCTTCTTGCCCGGGCTTTCTTT | CASSEGLLARAFF
. | TRBJ2-7 | TRBV28 | . | TGTGCCAGCAGCCCGGACACTGACGAGCAGTACTTC | CASSPDTDEQYF
TRBD1 | TRBJ2-2 | TRBV7-2 | . | TGTGCCAGCAGCTTCGGACAGGGTGGAGGGTCCGGGGAGCTGTTTTTT | CASSFGQGGGSGELFF
TRBD1 | TRBJ2-7 | TRBV10-1 | . | TGCGCCAGCAGTCCCGGGACAGTCCCCTACGAGCAGTACTTC | CASSPGTVPYEQYF
. | TRBJ1-2 | TRBV12-3/TRBV12-4 | . | TGTGCCAGCAGTAAGGTCCGTGGCTACACCTTC | CASSKVRGYTF
TRBD1 | TRBJ1-2 | TRBV19 | . | TGTGCCAGTAGTGTTCCGGGACAGGCCCCCTATGGCTACACCTTC | CASSVPGQAPYGYTF
TRBD2 | TRBJ2-5 | TRBV20-1 | . | TGCAGCAAAAGAGCTAGCGGGAGTCAGACCCAGTACTTC | CSKRASGSQTQYF
. | TRBJ1-5 | TRBV20-1 | . | TGCAGTGCTAGAGTGGACACCAAGGGGCCCCAGCATTTT | CSARVDTKGPQHF